The sequence of this T cell receptor (beta chain) was determined in a study of T cells in localized non-small cell lung cancer. Sequencing was performed with immunoSEQ multiplex PCR; in TCRdb, only in-frame clones are kept and a portion is missing. The table includes approximately 88,000 clones, more than 75% detected once. V was trimmed by 0 bases and J by 4 bases, leaving 12 bases between them. Germline V lookup: CDR1 MGHRA, CDR2 YSYEKL. CDR3 length: 15 amino acids. This TCR came from a woman aged 35-70 years with stage II squamous cell lung carcinoma. This specimen was PBMCs, taken before any cancer treatment. The chain employs TRBV4-1 and TRBJ2-5; D might be TRBD1 (5 bases). The CDR3 protein is CASSQDGQGGETQYF. CDR3 nucleotides: TGCGCCAGCAGCCAAGATGGCCAGGGCGGAGAGACCCAGTACTTC.